Below are 13 T cell receptor beta chains sequenced from a single sample in a study of cytomegalovirus exposure and HLA in healthy donors. Sequencing was performed with immunoSEQ multiplex PCR; in TCRdb, only in-frame clones are kept and a portion is missing. The table records roughly 350,000 clones, 75% to 90% of them present only once. The sequenced sample was PBMCs. These receptors were taken from a woman under 30 in good health and CMV-seronegative.

V and J are TRBV11-1 and TRBJ1-2, with D maybe TRBD1 (6 bases). The germline CDR1 and CDR2 sequences are SGHAT and FQDESV (reference sequence). V lost 5 bases to trimming and J lost 4 bases, with 11 bases between them. The CDR3 covers 13 residues. In DNA form, the CDR3 reads TGTGCCAGCAGCCCAGGGGATCGCTATGGCTACACCTTC. Its translation is CASSPGDRYGYTF.

J is TRBJ1-5 and V is TRBV28, with TRBD1 matching 8 bases. The CDR3 is 15 residues long. V trimming: 6 bases; J trimming: 6 bases; junction bases outside the gene matches: 10. The V gene's germline CDR1 is MDHEN and CDR2 SYDVKM. CDR3 in amino acids: CASSKEQGVSQPQHF. The CDR3 DNA follows: TGTGCCAGCAGCAAAGAACAGGGGGTAAGTCAGCCCCAGCATTTT.

The chain joins TRBV21-1 to TRBJ2-3; whether TRBD2, the table's D call, matches the DNA was not checked. TRBV21-1 is shown as a pseudogene. The length of the CDR3 is 16 residues. CDR3 bases: TGTGCCAGCAGCAAAGGACTAGCGGGGAGCACAGATACGCAGTATTTT. Protein product: CASSKGLAGSTDTQYF.

The gene calls are TRBV28 and TRBJ1-5; the D is unclear. The length of the CDR3 is 17 residues. Germline V gene lookup returns CDR1 MDHEN and CDR2 SYDVKM. The V end was cut by 4 bases, the J end by 0 bases, with 16 bases between. The CDR3 loop is CASSSSTPGYSNQPQHF. The CDR3 bases are TGTGCCAGCAGTTCGAGTACCCCAGGTTATAGCAATCAGCCCCAGCATTTT.

This clone was seen more than once but under ten times. The CDR3 DNA reads TGTGCCAGCAGCGCCGAAGGTAGCGGGAGCTTGGGGGAGCAGTACTTC. Its protein product is CASSAEGSGSLGEQYF. This chain uses TRBV9 with TRBJ2-7; TRBD2 matches at 9 bases. The V segment lost 3 bases and the J segment 7 bases; nucleotides outside the gene matches: 14. This CDR3 is 16 amino acids long. Per germline, CDR1 SGDLS and CDR2 YYNGEE.

The J gene is TRBJ1-2, the V gene TRBV5-1, with 11 bases lining up with TRBD1. V dropped 2 bases and J dropped 7; count of bases not matched to a gene: 10. Germline loops: CDR1 SGHRS, CDR2 YFSETQ. This CDR3 is built from 16 residues. The CDR3 region has the DNA TGCGCCAGCAGCTTCAGTACGGGACAGGGGGGTAGTGGCTACACCTTC. It encodes CASSFSTGQGGSGYTF.

This chain connects TRBV7-2 to TRBJ2-7, with 9 nucleotides matching TRBD1. The CDR3 runs to 15 residues. J lost 2 bases, V lost 5 bases, and 7 bases had no gene match. Germline-derived CDR1 and CDR2 are SGHTA and FQGNSA. The CDR3 DNA follows: TGTGCCAGCAGCCAGACAGGGGGTGGCACCTACGAGCAGTACTTC. It translates to CASSQTGGGTYEQYF.

The V call is TRBV19, the J call TRBJ2-5; possibly TRBD2 for D (7 bases). The ends were cut back, 7 bases at V and 4 bases at J, with 16 bases in the middle. The germline V gene encodes CDR1 LNHDA and CDR2 SQIVND (reference sequence). The CDR3 spans 14 residues. DNA for the CDR3: TGTGCCAGTACGCCCCTGGGAGGGGGAGAGACCCAGTACTTC. Protein sequence: CASTPLGGGETQYF.

The chain couples TRBV18 to TRBJ2-1; 8 bases agree with TRBD2. V dropped 1 base and J dropped 0; count of bases not matched to a gene: 5. The CDR3 has 17 amino acids. Germline V gene sequence: CDR1 KGHSH, CDR2 LQKENI. In DNA form, the CDR3 reads TGTGCCAGCTCACCACTTGGCGGGGGGAGCTCCTACAATGAGCAGTTCTTC. It encodes CASSPLGGGSSYNEQFF. Full variable domain (remainder filled in from reference TRBV18 and TRBJ2-1): NAGVMQNPRHLVRRRGQEARLRCSPMKGHSHVYWYRQLPEEGLKFMVYLQKENIIDESGMPKERFSAEFPKEGPSILRIQQVVRGDSAAYFCASSPLGGGSSYNEQFFGPGTRLTVL.

The rearrangement uses TRBV7-9 and TRBJ2-7; D perhaps matches TRBD1 (8 bases). Deletions cut 5 bases from V and 0 bases from J, with 14 bases between. The CDR3 is 15 amino acids. Germline V gene data show CDR1 as SEHNR and CDR2 as FQNEAQ (reference sequence). DNA of the CDR3: TGTGCCAGCAGCGGGGGGGACAGGACCTCCTACGAGCAGTACTTC. It is translated as CASSGGDRTSYEQYF.

The chain carries TRBV28 and TRBJ2-5, with D unresolved. Germline assignment: CDR1 MDHEN and CDR2 SYDVKM. The CDR3 totals 15 residues. Trimming pared 5 bases from V and 1 base from J, leaving 14 bases between. CDR3 coding DNA: TGTGCCAGCAGTGCTACCTCACCATCCCAAGAGACCCAGTACTTC. Amino acid sequence: CASSATSPSQETQYF.

This chain joins TRBV2 and TRBJ2-5, with 9 nucleotides matching TRBD2. V shed 4 bases, J shed 0 bases, and the junction held 6 bases outside the gene matches. Per the germline V gene, CDR1 is SNHLY and CDR2 is FYNNEI. This CDR3 is built from 16 residues. CDR3 protein: CASSVWLAGHQETQYF. The CDR3 nucleotides are TGTGCCAGCAGTGTATGGCTAGCGGGACACCAAGAGACCCAGTACTTC.

The chain carries TRBV5-6 and TRBJ2-3; perhaps TRBD1 as D (5 bases). The CDR3 length is 16 residues. Germline-derived CDR1 and CDR2 are SGHDT and YYEEEE. V dropped 0 bases and J dropped 2 bases, with 13 bases sitting between them. As DNA, the CDR3 is TGTGCCAGCAGCTTGGGGGGCAGGTACTTCACAGATACGCAGTATTTT. It encodes CASSLGGRYFTDTQYF.